Below, 28 T cell receptor beta chains from the same sample are listed, as sequenced in a study of shared clonotypes between healthy human individuals. Here immunoSEQ multiplex PCR was the method, and the copy in TCRdb shows in-frame clones only, minus some. The sample includes about 990,000 clones, 75% to 80% of them seen just once. Material: memory CD4+ T cells from PBMCs. Subset here: CD45RA-negative fraction. The receptor source for this set is a man aged 18 to 35 in good health. Some clones in this sample may be carry-over from other donors' samples.

The genes are TRBV5-5 and TRBJ1-2; D is unclear. Germline V lookup: CDR1 SGHKS, CDR2 YYEKEE (reference sequence). This CDR3 spans 14 amino acids. Trimming took off 7 bases at V and 5 bases at J, with 18 bases between the two ends. The CDR3 DNA reads as TGTGCCAGCTCGACGGCAGGCGGTTGGTATGGCTACACCTTC. Its protein product is CASSTAGGWYGYTF.

The J gene is TRBJ1-1, the V gene TRBV5-1; D ambiguous. The CDR3 runs to 16 residues. CDR1 is SGHRS, CDR2 YFSETQ, per germline. Trimming took off 4 bases at V and 6 bases at J, with 22 bases between the two ends. CDR3 DNA: TGCGCCAGCAGCCCACGCAGGAATCCCCTGATGGCTGAAGCTTTCTTT. Translating gives CASSPRRNPLMAEAFF.

The chain carries TRBV19 and TRBJ1-1; tentative D call: TRBD1 (5 bases). Trimming left V 5 bases short and J 2 bases short, with 12 bases between. The CDR3 sequence is 14 residues long. Germline CDR1 is LNHDA and CDR2 is SQIVND (reference sequence). The CDR3 DNA follows: TGTGCCAGTAGTCCACGGGGGGGAAACACTGAAGCTTTCTTT. It yields the protein CASSPRGGNTEAFF.

CDR3 region: CASSLGQTGGEQYF. DNA of the CDR3: TGCGCCAGCAGCTTGGGCCAGACGGGGGGCGAGCAGTACTTC. The gene calls are TRBV5-1 and TRBJ2-7, with 7 bases lining up with TRBD2. This CDR3 spans 14 amino acids. Germline V gives CDR1 SGHRS, CDR2 YFSETQ. With 0 bases clipped from V and 6 bases from J, the junction kept 6 bases outside the gene matches.

This clone was seen just once. V and J are TRBV30 and TRBJ1-2, with 7 bases that match TRBD1. V was pared by 1 base and J by 4 bases, with 3 bases of the junction left unmatched. Germline V gene sequence: CDR1 GTSNPN, CDR2 SVGIG (reference sequence). The CDR3 sequence is 13 residues long. The CDR3 here is CAWSEDRAYGYTF. The CDR3 nucleotides are TGTGCCTGGAGTGAAGACAGGGCCTATGGCTACACCTTC.

Ten or more counts support this clone. J is TRBJ1-2 and V is TRBV19, with TRBD1 identical over 8 bases. CDR1 LNHDA and CDR2 SQIVND come from the germline V gene (reference sequence). CDR3 length: 13 residues. The J segment lost 8 bases and the V segment lost 6 bases, leaving 8 bases of the junction unmatched. The CDR3 sequence is CASRTDRDPGYTF. The CDR3 coding sequence is TGTGCCAGTAGAACGGACAGGGACCCCGGCTACACCTTC. Full variable domain (rest looked up from reference TRBV19 and TRBJ1-2): DGGITQSPKYLFRKEGQNVTLSCEQNLNHDAMYWYRQDPGQGLRLIYYSQIVNDFQKGDIAEGYSVSREKKESFPLTVTSAQKNPTAFYLCASRTDRDPGYTFGSGTRLTVV.

Note on this clone: Other DNA sequences in this sample translate to the same CDR3. The chain combines TRBV28 with TRBJ2-1; tentatively, D is TRBD2 (6 bases). Germline assignment: CDR1 MDHEN and CDR2 SYDVKM. The V and J ends lost 4 bases and 4 bases respectively, with 11 bases between them. This CDR3 is 14 amino acids long. The CDR3 DNA is TGTGCCAGCAGTTCTCCCGGGAGATACAATGAGCAGTTCTTC. Its protein is CASSSPGRYNEQFF.

CDR3 in amino acids: CASSLLTGVLNQPQHF. The DNA for the CDR3 is TGTGCCAGCAGTTTACTAACAGGGGTCCTCAATCAGCCCCAGCATTTT. V and J are TRBV28 and TRBJ1-5, with 7 bases lining up with TRBD1. This CDR3 has 16 residues. CDR1 is MDHEN and CDR2 is SYDVKM in the germline V gene. V was pared by 2 bases and J by 3 bases, with 7 bases of the junction left unmatched.

The chain links TRBV19 to TRBJ2-7; TRBD1 might be the D (6 bases). CDR1 is LNHDA and CDR2 is SQIVND in the germline V gene (reference sequence). The CDR3 has 15 residues. Between the trimmed V and J ends, which lost 6 bases and 6 bases, there was a span of 21 bases. CDR3 coding DNA: TGTGCCAGTAGCAGGGGTATAGGCCCTTCGGTCGAGCAGTACTTC. Translation: CASSRGIGPSVEQYF.

The table lists this clone with a few counts. This chain joins TRBV11-2 and TRBJ1-2, with D possibly matching TRBD1 (5 bases). The length of the CDR3 is 14 residues. V lost 1 base, J lost 5 bases, and 11 bases lay in between. Germline CDR1 SGHAT, CDR2 FQNNGV. The CDR3 is CASSLGGPSYGYTF. The DNA for the CDR3 is TGTGCCAGCAGCTTAGGGGGCCCGTCTTATGGCTACACCTTC.

This clone has just a few counts. The chain has TRBV18 and TRBJ2-7; 7 positions agree with TRBD1. V lost 3 bases, J lost 6 bases, and 5 bases stayed unmatched. CDR3 length equals 13 residues. Germline values: CDR1 KGHSH, CDR2 LQKENI. CDR3 coding DNA: TGTGCCAGCTCACCCGGACAGGCTGGCGAGCAGTACTTC. Protein product: CASSPGQAGEQYF.

The chain joins TRBV7-3 to TRBJ2-3; D is unresolved. Trimming took off 0 bases at V and 6 bases at J, with 10 bases between the two ends. The V gene's germline CDR1 is SGHTA and CDR2 FQGTGA. The CDR3 runs 14 residues. This CDR3 reads CASSLTGVLDTQYF. CDR3 DNA: TGTGCCAGCAGCTTAACTGGGGTCCTGGATACGCAGTATTTT.

The chain employs TRBV7-3 and TRBJ2-1, with 8 bases matching TRBD2. The V segment lost 6 bases and the J segment 1 base; nucleotides outside the gene matches: 11. This CDR3 spans 17 amino acids. Germline-derived CDR1 and CDR2 are SGHTA and FQGTGA. CDR3 residues: CASSSSSQRESYNEQFF. CDR3 in DNA: TGTGCCAGCAGTTCCAGCTCTCAGCGGGAGTCCTACAATGAGCAGTTCTTC.

The rearrangement links TRBV28 to TRBJ1-1; 7 nucleotides agree with TRBD1. CDR3 length equals 15 residues. Trimming took 7 bases from V and 7 from J; bases not matched to a gene: 15. Germline assignment: CDR1 MDHEN and CDR2 SYDVKM. The CDR3 DNA reads TGTGCCAGCAAAACGACAGGGTCGGGTTTTATTGAAGCTTTCTTT. Its translation: CASKTTGSGFIEAFF.

The chain employs TRBV4-2 and TRBJ2-6; D unclear. Germline V lookup: CDR1 LGHNA, CDR2 YNFKEQ. The V end was cut by 4 bases, the J end by 0 bases, with 10 bases between. The CDR3 covers 16 residues. The CDR3 sequence: CASSLSAGSGANVLTF. The CDR3 DNA reads TGTGCCAGCAGCCTAAGTGCCGGCTCTGGGGCCAACGTCCTGACTTTC.

The chain has TRBV18 and TRBJ2-7; D call uncertain. This CDR3 contains 14 residues. Germline values: CDR1 KGHSH, CDR2 LQKENI. V was pared by 2 bases and J by 2 bases, with 10 bases between. DNA of the CDR3: TGTGCCAGCTCACCAGGGTCAGGTCCCTACGAGCAGTACTTC. Translated: CASSPGSGPYEQYF. Drawing the rest from reference TRBV18 and TRBJ2-7, the complete variable domain is NAGVMQNPRHLVRRRGQEARLRCSPMKGHSHVYWYRQLPEEGLKFMVYLQKENIIDESGMPKERFSAEFPKEGPSILRIQQVVRGDSAAYFCASSPGSGPYEQYFGPGTRLTVT.

The V gene is TRBV2, the J gene TRBJ2-1; 13 bases map to TRBD2. V lost 5 bases to trimming and J lost 6 bases; unmatched junction nucleotides: 7. CDR1 is SNHLY and CDR2 is FYNNEI in the germline V gene. CDR3 size: 16 residues. The CDR3 region has the DNA TGTGCCAGCAGTCTGGGACTAGCGGGGCCCACCAATGAGCAGTTCTTC. Protein sequence: CASSLGLAGPTNEQFF.

The chain has TRBV7-2 and TRBJ2-1; 12 bases agree with TRBD2. The V gene end was trimmed by 5 bases and the J gene end by 7 bases; junction bases not matched to a gene: 12. The CDR3 has 17 residues. Germline-derived CDR1 and CDR2 are SGHTA and FQGNSA. The CDR3 here is CASSPSRSSGRANEQFF. CDR3 DNA: TGTGCCAGCAGCCCGAGCCGTTCTAGCGGGAGGGCTAATGAGCAGTTCTTC.

The chain is built from TRBV7-9 and TRBJ1-2; D remains unclear. CDR3 length: 12 residues. Trimming took 1 base from V and 8 from J, leaving 8 bases between them. Germline lookup yields CDR1 SEHNR and CDR2 FQNEAQ (reference sequence). CDR3 residues: CASSLDGPGYTF. DNA for the CDR3: TGTGCCAGCAGCTTAGACGGGCCAGGCTACACCTTC.

J is TRBJ2-3 and V is TRBV5-1, with D possibly TRBD2 on 5 matching bases. V lost 4 bases and J lost 4, with 10 bases in between. In germline, CDR1 is SGHRS, CDR2 YFSETQ. The CDR3 totals 13 residues. The CDR3: CASSDPGADTQYF. The CDR3 DNA sequence: TGCGCCAGCAGCGACCCCGGGGCAGATACGCAGTATTTT.

The chain couples TRBV5-1 to TRBJ2-5; unclear D gene. V dropped 1 base and J dropped 11 bases, with 9 bases sitting between them. The CDR3 extends over 11 amino acids. Germline V CDR1 and CDR2: SGHRS, YFSETQ. The CDR3 region is CASSLLNQQYF. Written as DNA, the CDR3 is TGCGCCAGCAGCTTGTTAAACCAGCAGTACTTC.

The chain links TRBV11-1 to TRBJ2-7, with TRBD2 matching 10 bases. The CDR3 consists of 14 residues. Germline assignment: CDR1 SGHAT and CDR2 FQDESV (reference sequence). The junction had 6 bases not matched to a gene; V was cut back by 5 bases and J by 5 bases. CDR3 amino acids: CASSPITSGNEQYF. CDR3 nucleotides: TGTGCCAGCAGCCCGATAACTAGCGGGAACGAGCAGTACTTC.

With regard to this clone: Other DNA sequences in this sample translate to the same CDR3. The CDR3 loop reads CASSSTFYEQYF. In DNA, the CDR3 is TGTGCCAGCAGTTCCACCTTCTACGAGCAGTACTTC. The chain links TRBV28 to TRBJ2-7; D gene unclear. V lost 4 bases and J lost 3, with 7 bases in between. This CDR3 is built from 12 residues. Germline CDR1 MDHEN, CDR2 SYDVKM.

This chain links TRBV19 with TRBJ1-1, with unresolved D. Germline loops: CDR1 LNHDA, CDR2 SQIVND (reference sequence). Trimming removed 4 bases from V and 1 base from J, with 13 bases in between. This CDR3 region has 15 residues. The CDR3 protein is CASSNPHTGNTEAFF. DNA of the CDR3: TGTGCCAGTAGTAACCCCCATACGGGGAACACTGAAGCTTTCTTT.

The gene calls are TRBV25-1 and TRBJ1-1, with D uncertain. CDR3 length equals 14 residues. In germline, CDR1 is MGHDK, CDR2 SYGVNS. V gave up 2 bases and J gave up 2 bases, with 9 bases separating them. CDR3 DNA: TGTGCCAGCAGTGAAGGAGGGCTAAACACTGAAGCTTTCTTT. It encodes CASSEGGLNTEAFF.

V gene TRBV2 combines with J gene TRBJ2-7; 8 nucleotides agree with TRBD1. Trimming removed 6 bases from V and 6 bases from J; junction bases left unmatched: 4. The germline CDR1 and CDR2 sequences are SNHLY and FYNNEI. The CDR3 contains 12 residues. This chain's CDR3 is CASRVTGGEQYF. CDR3 nucleotides: TGTGCCAGCAGGGTAACAGGGGGCGAGCAGTACTTC. The full variable domain, its missing parts supplied by reference TRBV2 and TRBJ2-7, is EPEVTQTPSHQVTQMGQEVILRCVPISNHLYFYWYRQILGQKVEFLVSFYNNEISEKSEIFDDQFSVERPDGSNFTLKIRSTKLEDSAMYFCASRVTGGEQYFGPGTRLTVT.

V is TRBV5-4 and J is TRBJ2-5; weak D call: TRBD1 (5 bases). The CDR3 runs to 15 residues. V lost 3 bases to trimming and J lost 5 bases, with 17 bases between them. Per germline, CDR1 SGHNT and CDR2 YYREEE (reference sequence). CDR3 protein: CASSSRTPVSETQYF. The CDR3 DNA follows: TGTGCCAGCAGCTCAAGGACACCTGTTAGCGAGACCCAGTACTTC. Based on the CDR3 plus reference TRBV5-4 and TRBJ2-5, the full variable domain is ETGVTQSPTHLIKTRGQQVTLRCSSQSGHNTVSWYQQALGQGPQFIFQYYREEENGRGNFPPRFSGLQFPNYSSELNVNALELDDSALYLCASSSRTPVSETQYFGPGTRLLVL.

The chain joins TRBV6-5 to TRBJ1-2; D uncertain. Trimming stripped 4 bases from V and 8 bases from J, with 14 bases between. Germline V gene lookup returns CDR1 MNHEY and CDR2 SVGAGI. This CDR3 has 13 amino acids. In nucleotides, the CDR3 is TGTGCCAGCAGTTCCCAATTACTTGGGGGCTACACCTTC. Encoded protein: CASSSQLLGGYTF.